This T cell receptor (beta chain) was recorded in a study of OX40 agonist ivuxolimab in advanced cancers. At the level of the study: Recorded diagnoses for dose-escalation patients were hepatocellular carcinoma, melanoma, renal cell or head and neck cancer. Overall study results and limits: Expansion of clones was among the lowest in partial responders at 0.1-3.0 mg/kg.

Any history of autoimmune disease or systemic immunosuppression disqualified patients. TCRdb's copy holds only in-frame clones and misses some; the assay was immunoSEQ multiplex PCR. The data hold roughly 70,000 clones, with more than 80% observed a single time. V dropped 5 bases and J dropped 4 bases, with 9 bases sitting between them. Germline V lookup: CDR1 SEHNR, CDR2 FQNEAQ (reference sequence). CDR3 size: 13 residues. A remark on this clone: Its target is unknown.

The input for sequencing was CD4+ or CD8+ T cells sorted from blood, taken in a trial of the OX40 agonist ivuxolimab. This TCR came from an adult with an advanced solid tumor such as melanoma, head and neck, liver or kidney cancer. The chain uses TRBV7-9 and TRBJ1-5, with D perhaps TRBD1 (6 bases). The CDR3 DNA sequence: TGTGCCAGCAGCCAGGACAGAAATCAGCCCCAGCATTTT. Protein sequence: CASSQDRNQPQHF.